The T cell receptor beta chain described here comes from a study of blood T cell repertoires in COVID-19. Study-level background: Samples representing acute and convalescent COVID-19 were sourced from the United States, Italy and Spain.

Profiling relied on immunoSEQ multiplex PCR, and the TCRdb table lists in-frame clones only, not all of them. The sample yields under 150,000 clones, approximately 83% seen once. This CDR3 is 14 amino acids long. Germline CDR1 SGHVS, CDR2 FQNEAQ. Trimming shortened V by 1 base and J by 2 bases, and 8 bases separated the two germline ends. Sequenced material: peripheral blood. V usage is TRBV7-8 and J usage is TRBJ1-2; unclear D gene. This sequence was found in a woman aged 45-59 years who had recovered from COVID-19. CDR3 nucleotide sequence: TGTGCCAGCAGCTTAGTTGGAGCGAACTATGGCTACACCTTC. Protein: CASSLVGANYGYTF.